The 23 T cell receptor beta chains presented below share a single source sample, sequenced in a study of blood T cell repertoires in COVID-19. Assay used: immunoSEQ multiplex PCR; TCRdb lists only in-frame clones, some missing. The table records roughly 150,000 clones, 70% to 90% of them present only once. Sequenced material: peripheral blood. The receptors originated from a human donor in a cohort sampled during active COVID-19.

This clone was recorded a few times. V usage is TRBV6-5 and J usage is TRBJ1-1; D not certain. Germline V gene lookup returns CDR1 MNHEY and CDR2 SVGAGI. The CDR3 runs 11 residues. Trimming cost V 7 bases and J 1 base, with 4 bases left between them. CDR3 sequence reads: CASTRNTEAFF. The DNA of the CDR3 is TGTGCCAGCACCAGGAACACTGAAGCTTTCTTT.

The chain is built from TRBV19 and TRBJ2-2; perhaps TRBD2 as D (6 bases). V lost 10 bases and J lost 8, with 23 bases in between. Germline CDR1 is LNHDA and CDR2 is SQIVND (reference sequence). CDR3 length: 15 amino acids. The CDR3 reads CATTGGATFRGELFF. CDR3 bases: TGTGCCACCACTGGAGGGGCCACTTTTCGGGGGGAGCTGTTTTTT.

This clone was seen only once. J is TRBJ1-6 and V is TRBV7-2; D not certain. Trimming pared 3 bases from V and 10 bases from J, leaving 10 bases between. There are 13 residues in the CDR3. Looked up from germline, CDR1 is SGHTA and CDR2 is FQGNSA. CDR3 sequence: CASSFGEGSPLHF. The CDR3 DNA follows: TGTGCCAGCAGCTTCGGGGAAGGATCACCCCTCCACTTT.

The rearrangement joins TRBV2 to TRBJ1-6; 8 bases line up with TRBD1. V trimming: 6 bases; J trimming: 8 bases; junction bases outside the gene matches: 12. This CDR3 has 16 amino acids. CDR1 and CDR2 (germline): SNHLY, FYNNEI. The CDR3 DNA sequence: TGTGCCAGCAGGGATGGACAGGGAAGAGGGGATTCACCCCTCCACTTT. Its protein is CASRDGQGRGDSPLHF.

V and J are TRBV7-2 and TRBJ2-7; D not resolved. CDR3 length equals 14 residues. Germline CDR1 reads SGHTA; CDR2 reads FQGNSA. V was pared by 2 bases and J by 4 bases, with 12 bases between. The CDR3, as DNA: TGTGCCAGCAGCTTAACGAGACACTCTTACGAGCAGTACTTC. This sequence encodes CASSLTRHSYEQYF.

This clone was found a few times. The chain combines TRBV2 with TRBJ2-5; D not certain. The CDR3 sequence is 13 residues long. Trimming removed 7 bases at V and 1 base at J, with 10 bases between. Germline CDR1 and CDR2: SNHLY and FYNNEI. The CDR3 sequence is CASNSIPQETQYF. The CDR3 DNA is TGTGCCAGCAACTCAATACCCCAAGAGACCCAGTACTTC.

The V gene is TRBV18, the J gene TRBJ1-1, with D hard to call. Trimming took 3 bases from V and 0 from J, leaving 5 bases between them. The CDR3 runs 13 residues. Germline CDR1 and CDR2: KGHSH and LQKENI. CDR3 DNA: TGTGCCAGCTCACCCCTTTTGAACACTGAAGCTTTCTTT. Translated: CASSPLLNTEAFF.

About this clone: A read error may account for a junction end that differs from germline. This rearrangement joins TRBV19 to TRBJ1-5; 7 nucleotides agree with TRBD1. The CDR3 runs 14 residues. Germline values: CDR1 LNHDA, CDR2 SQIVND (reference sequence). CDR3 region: CASSWQGGFQAQHF. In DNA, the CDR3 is TGTGCCAGTAGTTGGCAGGGGGGTTTTCAGGCCCAGCATTTT.

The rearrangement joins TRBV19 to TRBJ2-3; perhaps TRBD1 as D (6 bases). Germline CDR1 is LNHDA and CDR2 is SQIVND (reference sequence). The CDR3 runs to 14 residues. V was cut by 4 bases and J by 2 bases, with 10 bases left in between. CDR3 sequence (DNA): TGTGCCAGTAGTAAACAGGGTTCCACAGATACGCAGTATTTT. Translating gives CASSKQGSTDTQYF. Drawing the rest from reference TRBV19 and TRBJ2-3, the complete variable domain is DGGITQSPKYLFRKEGQNVTLSCEQNLNHDAMYWYRQDPGQGLRLIYYSQIVNDFQKGDIAEGYSVSREKKESFPLTVTSAQKNPTAFYLCASSKQGSTDTQYFGPGTRLTVL.

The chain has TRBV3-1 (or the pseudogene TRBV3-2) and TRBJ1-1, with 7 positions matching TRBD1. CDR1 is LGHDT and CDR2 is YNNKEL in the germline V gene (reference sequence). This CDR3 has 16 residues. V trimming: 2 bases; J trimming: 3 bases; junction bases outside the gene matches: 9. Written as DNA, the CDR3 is TGTGCCAGCAGCCAAAATCCCGGACAGGCCGACACTGAAGCTTTCTTT. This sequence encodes CASSQNPGQADTEAFF.

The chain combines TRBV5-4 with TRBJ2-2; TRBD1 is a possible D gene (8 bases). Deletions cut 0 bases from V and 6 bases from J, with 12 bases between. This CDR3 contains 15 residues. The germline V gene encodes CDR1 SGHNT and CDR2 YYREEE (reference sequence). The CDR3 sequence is CASSLDTGGAGELFF. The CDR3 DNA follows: TGTGCCAGCAGCTTGGATACAGGGGGGGCCGGGGAGCTGTTTTTT.

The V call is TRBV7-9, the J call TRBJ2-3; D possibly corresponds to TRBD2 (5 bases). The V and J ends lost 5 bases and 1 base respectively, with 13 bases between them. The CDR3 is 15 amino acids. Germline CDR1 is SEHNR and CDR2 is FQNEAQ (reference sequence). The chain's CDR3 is CASSPFGRGTDTQYF. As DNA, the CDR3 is TGTGCCAGCAGCCCCTTCGGGCGGGGCACAGATACGCAGTATTTT.

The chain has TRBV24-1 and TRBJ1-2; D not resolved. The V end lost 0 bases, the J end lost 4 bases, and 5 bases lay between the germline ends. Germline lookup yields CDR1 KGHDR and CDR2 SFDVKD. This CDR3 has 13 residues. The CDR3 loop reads CATSDLSGYGYTF. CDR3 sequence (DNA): TGTGCCACCAGTGATTTGTCCGGCTATGGCTACACCTTC.

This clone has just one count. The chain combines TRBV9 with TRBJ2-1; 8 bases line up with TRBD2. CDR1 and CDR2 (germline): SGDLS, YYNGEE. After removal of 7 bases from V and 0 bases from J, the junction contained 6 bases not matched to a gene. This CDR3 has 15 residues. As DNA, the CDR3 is TGTGCCAGCTCACCGCGGGGGGACTCCTACAATGAGCAGTTCTTC. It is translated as CASSPRGDSYNEQFF. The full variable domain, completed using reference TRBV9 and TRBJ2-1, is DSGVTQTPKHLITATGQRVTLRCSPRSGDLSVYWYQQSLDQGLQFLIQYYNGEERAKGNILERFSAQQFPDLHSELNLSSLELGDSALYFCASSPRGDSYNEQFFGPGTRLTVL.

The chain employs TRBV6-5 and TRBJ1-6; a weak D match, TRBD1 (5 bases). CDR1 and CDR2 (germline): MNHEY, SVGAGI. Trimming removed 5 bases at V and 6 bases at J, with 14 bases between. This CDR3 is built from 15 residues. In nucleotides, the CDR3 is TGTGCCAGCAGTCGGGGGGATGGGAGTAATTCACCCCTCCACTTT. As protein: CASSRGDGSNSPLHF.

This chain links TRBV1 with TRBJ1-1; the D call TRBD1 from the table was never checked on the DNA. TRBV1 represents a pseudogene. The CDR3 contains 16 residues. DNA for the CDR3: TGCACCAGCAGCCACCTCGGAAGAGGACAGAACACTGAAGCTTTCTTT. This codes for CTSSHLGRGQNTEAFF.

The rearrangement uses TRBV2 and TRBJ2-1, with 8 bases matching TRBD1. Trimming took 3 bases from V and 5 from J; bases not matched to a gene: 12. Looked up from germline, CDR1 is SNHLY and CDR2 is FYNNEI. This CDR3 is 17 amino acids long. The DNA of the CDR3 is TGTGCCAGCAGTGACTGGGTCTCAGGGGGCGAGGACAATGAGCAGTTCTTC. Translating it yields CASSDWVSGGEDNEQFF. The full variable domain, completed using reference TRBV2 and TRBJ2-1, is EPEVTQTPSHQVTQMGQEVILRCVPISNHLYFYWYRQILGQKVEFLVSFYNNEISEKSEIFDDQFSVERPDGSNFTLKIRSTKLEDSAMYFCASSDWVSGGEDNEQFFGPGTRLTVL.

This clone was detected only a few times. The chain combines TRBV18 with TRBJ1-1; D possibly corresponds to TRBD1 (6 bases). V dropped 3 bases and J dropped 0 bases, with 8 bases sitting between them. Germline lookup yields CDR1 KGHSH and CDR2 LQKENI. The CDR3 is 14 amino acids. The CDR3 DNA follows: TGTGCCAGCTCACCCGGACAGCTGAACACTGAAGCTTTCTTT. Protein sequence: CASSPGQLNTEAFF.

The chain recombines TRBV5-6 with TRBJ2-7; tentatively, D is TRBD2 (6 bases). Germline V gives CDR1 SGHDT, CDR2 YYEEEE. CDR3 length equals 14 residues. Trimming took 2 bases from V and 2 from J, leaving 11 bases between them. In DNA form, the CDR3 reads TGTGCCAGCAGCTTCGGGACGGGAGCCTACGAGCAGTACTTC. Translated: CASSFGTGAYEQYF. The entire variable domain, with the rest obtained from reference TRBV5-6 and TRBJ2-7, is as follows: DAGVTQSPTHLIKTRGQQVTLRCSPKSGHDTVSWYQQALGQGPQFIFQYYEEEERQRGNFPDRFSGHQFPNYSSELNVNALLLGDSALYLCASSFGTGAYEQYFGPGTRLTVT.

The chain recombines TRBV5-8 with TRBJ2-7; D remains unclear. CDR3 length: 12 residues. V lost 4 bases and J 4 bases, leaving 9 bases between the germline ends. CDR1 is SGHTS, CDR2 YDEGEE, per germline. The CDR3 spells CASSAERYEQYF. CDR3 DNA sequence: TGTGCCAGCAGCGCCGAACGGTACGAGCAGTACTTC.

The CDR3, as DNA: TGCAGTGCTACCAGGAACCCGTGGGCTTTCTTT. As protein: CSATRNPWAFF. This chain uses TRBV20-1 with TRBJ1-1, with no clear D. The CDR3 is made up of 11 amino acids. Germline V gene data show CDR1 as DFQATT and CDR2 as SNEGSKA (reference sequence). Trimming stripped 4 bases from V and 11 bases from J, with 14 bases between.

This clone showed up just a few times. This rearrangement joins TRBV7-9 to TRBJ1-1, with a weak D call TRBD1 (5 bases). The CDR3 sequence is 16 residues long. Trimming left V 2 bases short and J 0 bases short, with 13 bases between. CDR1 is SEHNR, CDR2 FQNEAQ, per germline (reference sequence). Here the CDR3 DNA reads TGTGCCAGCAGCTTACCCAAGGGACTGATGAACACTGAAGCTTTCTTT. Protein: CASSLPKGLMNTEAFF. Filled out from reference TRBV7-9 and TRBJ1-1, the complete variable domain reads DTGVSQNPRHKITKRGQNVTFRCDPISEHNRLYWYRQTLGQGPEFLTYFQNEAQLEKSRLLSDRFSAERPKGSFSTLEIQRTEQGDSAMYLCASSLPKGLMNTEAFFGQGTRLTVV.

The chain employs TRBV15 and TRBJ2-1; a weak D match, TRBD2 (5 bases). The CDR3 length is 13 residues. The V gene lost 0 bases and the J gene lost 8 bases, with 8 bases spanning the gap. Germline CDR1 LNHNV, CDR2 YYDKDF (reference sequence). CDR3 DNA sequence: TGTGCCACCAGCAGAGAGCCGGAGGATGAGCAGTTCTTC. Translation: CATSREPEDEQFF.